This TCR beta chain was identified in a study of beta chain features in type 1 diabetes. This clone came up once. Germline CDR1 KGHSH, CDR2 LQKENI. The junction had 16 bases not matched to a gene; V was cut back by 6 bases and J by 10 bases. The CDR3 is made up of 16 amino acids. The sequenced template was cDNA made from the entire isolated RNA. The table came from immunoSEQ multiplex PCR; TCRdb's copy has only in-frame clones and leaves some out. The table shows about 930,000 clones, with 17% occurring only once. The chain carries TRBV18 and TRBJ2-1; 9 bases fit TRBD1. Material for sequencing was naive CD4+ T cells from blood. The receptor was derived from a woman aged 18-29 years in good health. CDR3 sequence reads: CASSLPGQGLLREQFF. CDR3 DNA sequence: TGTGCCAGCTCCCTCCCGGGACAGGGACTTCTCCGGGAGCAGTTCTTC.